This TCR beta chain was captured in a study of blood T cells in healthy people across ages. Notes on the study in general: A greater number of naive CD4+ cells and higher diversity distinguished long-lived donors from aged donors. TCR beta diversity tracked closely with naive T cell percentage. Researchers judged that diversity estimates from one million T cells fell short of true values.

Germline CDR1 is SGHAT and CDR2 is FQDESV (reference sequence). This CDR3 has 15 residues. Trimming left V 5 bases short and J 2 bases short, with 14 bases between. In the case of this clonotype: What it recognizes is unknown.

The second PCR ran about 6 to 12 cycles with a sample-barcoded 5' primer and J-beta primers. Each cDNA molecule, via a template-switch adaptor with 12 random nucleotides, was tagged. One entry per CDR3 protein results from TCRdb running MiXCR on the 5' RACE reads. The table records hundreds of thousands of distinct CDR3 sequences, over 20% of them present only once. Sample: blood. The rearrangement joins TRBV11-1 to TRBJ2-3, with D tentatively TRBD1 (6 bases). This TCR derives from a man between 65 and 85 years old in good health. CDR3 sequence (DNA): TGTGCCAGCAGCCCCTCGGGACACGTCACAGATACGCAGTATTTT. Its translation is CASSPSGHVTDTQYF.